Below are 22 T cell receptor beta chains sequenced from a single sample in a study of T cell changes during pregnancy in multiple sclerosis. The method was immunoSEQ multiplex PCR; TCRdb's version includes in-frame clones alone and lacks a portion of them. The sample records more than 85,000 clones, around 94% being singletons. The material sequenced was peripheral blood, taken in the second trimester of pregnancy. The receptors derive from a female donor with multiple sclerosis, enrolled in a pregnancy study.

CDR3 DNA: TGTGCCAGCAGCTTGTTCCTGGCGGGAGGCTTGAATGAGCAGTTCTTC. Translated, it gives CASSLFLAGGLNEQFF. V and J are TRBV5-4 and TRBJ2-1; TRBD2 matches at 8 bases. Germline V lookup: CDR1 SGHNT, CDR2 YYREEE (reference sequence). Unmatched junction bases numbered 10, after V lost 1 base and J lost 7 bases. The length of the CDR3 is 16 residues.

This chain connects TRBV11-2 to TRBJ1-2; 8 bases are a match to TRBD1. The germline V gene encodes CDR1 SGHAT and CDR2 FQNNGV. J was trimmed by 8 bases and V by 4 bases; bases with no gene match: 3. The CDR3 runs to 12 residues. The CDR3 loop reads CASSSTGAGYTF. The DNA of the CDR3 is TGTGCCAGCAGCTCGACAGGGGCAGGCTACACCTTC.

The CDR3 here is CAVGGNYGYTF. As DNA, the CDR3 is TGTGCCGTCGGCGGGAACTATGGCTACACCTTC. This chain connects TRBV10-3 to TRBJ1-2; D is undetermined. Between the trimmed V and J ends, which lost 11 bases and 2 bases, there was a span of 9 bases. Looked up from germline, CDR1 is ENHRY and CDR2 is SYGVKD. The CDR3 contains 11 residues.

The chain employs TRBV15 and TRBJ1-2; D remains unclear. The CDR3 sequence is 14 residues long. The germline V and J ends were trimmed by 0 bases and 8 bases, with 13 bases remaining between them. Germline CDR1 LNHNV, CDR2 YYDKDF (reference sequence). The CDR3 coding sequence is TGTGCCACCAGCAGAGAGGGCCTCGGGAGGGGCTACACCTTC. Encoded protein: CATSREGLGRGYTF.

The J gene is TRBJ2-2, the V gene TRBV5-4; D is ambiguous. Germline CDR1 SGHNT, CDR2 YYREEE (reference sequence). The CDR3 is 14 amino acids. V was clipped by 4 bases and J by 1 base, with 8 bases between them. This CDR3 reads CASSPEQNTGELFF. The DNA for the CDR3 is TGTGCCAGCAGCCCCGAACAGAACACCGGGGAGCTGTTTTTT.

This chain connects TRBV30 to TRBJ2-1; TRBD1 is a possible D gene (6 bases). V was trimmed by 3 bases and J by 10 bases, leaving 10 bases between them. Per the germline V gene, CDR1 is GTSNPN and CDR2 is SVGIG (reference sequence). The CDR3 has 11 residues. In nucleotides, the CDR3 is TGTGCCTGGAGCAATCAGGGGGAGCAGTTCTTC. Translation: CAWSNQGEQFF. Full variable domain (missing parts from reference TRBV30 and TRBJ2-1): SQTIHQWPATLVQPVGSPLSLECTVEGTSNPNLYWYRQAAGRGLQLLFYSVGIGQISSEVPQNLSASRPQDRQFILSSKKLLLSDSGFYLCAWSNQGEQFFGPGTRLTVL.

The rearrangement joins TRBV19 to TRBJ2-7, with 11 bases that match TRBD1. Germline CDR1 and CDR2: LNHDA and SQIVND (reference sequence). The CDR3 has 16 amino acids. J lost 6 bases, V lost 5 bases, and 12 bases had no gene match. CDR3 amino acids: CASSPLPGQGVVEQYF. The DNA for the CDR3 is TGTGCCAGTAGTCCCCTTCCGGGACAGGGGGTCGTCGAGCAGTACTTC.

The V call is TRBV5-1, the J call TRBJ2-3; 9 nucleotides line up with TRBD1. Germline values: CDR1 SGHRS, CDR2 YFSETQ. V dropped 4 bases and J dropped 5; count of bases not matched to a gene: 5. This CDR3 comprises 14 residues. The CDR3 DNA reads TGCGCCAGCAGCGTGACAGGGGGAAAAGATACGCAGTATTTT. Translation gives CASSVTGGKDTQYF.

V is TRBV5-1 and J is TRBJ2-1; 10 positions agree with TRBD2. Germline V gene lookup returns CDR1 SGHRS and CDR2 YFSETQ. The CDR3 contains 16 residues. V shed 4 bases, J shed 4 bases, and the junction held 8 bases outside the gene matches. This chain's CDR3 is CASSRLTSGSYNEQFF. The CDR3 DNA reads TGCGCCAGCAGCCGCCTGACTAGCGGGTCGTACAATGAGCAGTTCTTC.

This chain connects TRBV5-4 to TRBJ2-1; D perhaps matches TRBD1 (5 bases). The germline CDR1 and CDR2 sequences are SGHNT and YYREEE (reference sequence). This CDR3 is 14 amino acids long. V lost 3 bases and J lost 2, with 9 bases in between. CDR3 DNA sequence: TGTGCCAGCAGCTCCTCAGGGCCCTACAATGAGCAGTTCTTC. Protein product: CASSSSGPYNEQFF.

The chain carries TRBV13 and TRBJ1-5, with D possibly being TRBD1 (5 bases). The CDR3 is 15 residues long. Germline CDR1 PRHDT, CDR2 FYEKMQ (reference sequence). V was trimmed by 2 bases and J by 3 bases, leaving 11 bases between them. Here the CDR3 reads CASSLKGAPNQPQHF. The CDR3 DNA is TGTGCCAGCAGCTTAAAAGGGGCCCCCAATCAGCCCCAGCATTTT.

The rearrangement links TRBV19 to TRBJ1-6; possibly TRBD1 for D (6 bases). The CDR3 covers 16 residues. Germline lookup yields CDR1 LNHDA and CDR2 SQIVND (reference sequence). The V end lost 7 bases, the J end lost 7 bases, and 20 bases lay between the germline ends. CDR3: CASNPSGGRGNSPLHF. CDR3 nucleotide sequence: TGTGCCAGTAATCCCTCCGGAGGGAGGGGGAATTCACCCCTCCACTTT.

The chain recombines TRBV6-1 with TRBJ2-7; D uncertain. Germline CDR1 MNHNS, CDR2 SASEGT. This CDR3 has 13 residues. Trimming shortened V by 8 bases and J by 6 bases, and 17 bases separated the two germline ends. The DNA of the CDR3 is TGTGCCAGCCAATGGCGGCTTACGGTCGAGCAGTACTTC. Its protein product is CASQWRLTVEQYF.

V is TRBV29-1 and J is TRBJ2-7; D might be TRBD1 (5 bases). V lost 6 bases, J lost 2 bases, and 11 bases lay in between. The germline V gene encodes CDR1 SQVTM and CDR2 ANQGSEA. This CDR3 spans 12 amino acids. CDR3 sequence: CSVADRAYEQYF. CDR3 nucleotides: TGCAGCGTGGCTGACAGAGCCTACGAGCAGTACTTC.

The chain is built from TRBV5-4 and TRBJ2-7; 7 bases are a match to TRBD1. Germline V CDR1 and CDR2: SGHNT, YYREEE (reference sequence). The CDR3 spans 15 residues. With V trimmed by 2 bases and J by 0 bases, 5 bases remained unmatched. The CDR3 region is CASSLKGASSYEQYF. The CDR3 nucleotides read TGTGCCAGCAGCTTAAAGGGGGCCTCCTCCTACGAGCAGTACTTC.

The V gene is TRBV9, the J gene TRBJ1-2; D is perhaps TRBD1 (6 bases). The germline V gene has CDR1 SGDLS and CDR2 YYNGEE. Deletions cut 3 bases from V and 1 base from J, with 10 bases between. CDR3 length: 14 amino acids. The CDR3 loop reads CASSATGVNYGYTF. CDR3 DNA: TGTGCCAGCAGCGCGACAGGAGTTAACTATGGCTACACCTTC.

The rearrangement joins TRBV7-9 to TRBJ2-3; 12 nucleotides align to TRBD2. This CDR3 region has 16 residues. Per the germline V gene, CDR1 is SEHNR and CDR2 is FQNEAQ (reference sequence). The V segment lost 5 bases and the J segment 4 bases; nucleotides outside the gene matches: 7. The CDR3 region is CASSPRGLAGSDTQYF. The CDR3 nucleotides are TGTGCCAGCAGCCCGAGGGGACTAGCGGGTTCAGATACGCAGTATTTT.

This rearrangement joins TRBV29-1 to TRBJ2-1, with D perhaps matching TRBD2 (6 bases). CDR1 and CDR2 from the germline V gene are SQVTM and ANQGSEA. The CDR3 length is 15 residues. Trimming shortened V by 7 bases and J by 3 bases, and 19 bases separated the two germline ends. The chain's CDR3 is CSAIDGSGFYNEQFF. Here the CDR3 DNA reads TGCAGCGCTATAGATGGAAGCGGGTTCTACAATGAGCAGTTCTTC.

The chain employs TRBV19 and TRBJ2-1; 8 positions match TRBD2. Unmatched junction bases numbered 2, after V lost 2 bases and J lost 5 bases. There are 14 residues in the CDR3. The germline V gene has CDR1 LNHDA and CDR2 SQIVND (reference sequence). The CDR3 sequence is CASSISGSHNEQFF. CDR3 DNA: TGTGCCAGTAGTATAAGCGGGAGCCACAATGAGCAGTTCTTC.

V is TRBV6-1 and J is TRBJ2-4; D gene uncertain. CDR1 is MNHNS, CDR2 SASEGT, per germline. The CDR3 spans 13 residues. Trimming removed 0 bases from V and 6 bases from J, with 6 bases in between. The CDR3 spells CASSEAFLNIQYF. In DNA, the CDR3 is TGTGCCAGCAGTGAAGCATTCCTAAACATTCAGTACTTC.

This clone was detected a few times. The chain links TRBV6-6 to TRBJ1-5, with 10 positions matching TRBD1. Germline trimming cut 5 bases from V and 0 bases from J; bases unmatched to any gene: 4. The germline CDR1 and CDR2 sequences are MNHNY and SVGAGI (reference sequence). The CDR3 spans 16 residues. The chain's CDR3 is CASSPGTGVSNQPQHF. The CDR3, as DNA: TGTGCCAGCAGTCCCGGGACAGGGGTTAGCAATCAGCCCCAGCATTTT.

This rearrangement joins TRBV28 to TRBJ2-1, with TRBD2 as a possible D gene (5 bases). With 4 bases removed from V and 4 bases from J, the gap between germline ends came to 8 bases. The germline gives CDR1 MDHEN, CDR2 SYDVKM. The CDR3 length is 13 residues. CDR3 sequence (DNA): TGTGCCAGCAGTTCCCAGCGGTACAATGAGCAGTTCTTC. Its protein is CASSSQRYNEQFF.